The T cell receptor (beta chain) under discussion was sequenced for a study of cytotoxic CD8 clonotypes in ibrutinib-treated CLL. Across the whole study: Across samples, productive templates numbered about 280,000 and productive rearrangements reached around 98,000 on average. The study, taken as a whole, reports: Starting clonality was above that of age-matched healthy donors and tracked circulating CD8+ T-cell counts. Clonality went higher at ibrutinib response and then dropped back toward baseline at progression.

V dropped 8 bases and J dropped 0; count of bases not matched to a gene: 5. The CDR3 sequence is 14 residues long. Per the germline V gene, CDR1 is KGHSH and CDR2 is LQKENI. As regards this clone: The antigen remains unidentified.

The assay was immunoSEQ multiplex PCR, and TCRdb's table has in-frame clones only and misses some. Of 200,000 or so clones in the sample, roughly 77% are singletons; the top ten hold around 5.9%. This sequence was found in a human donor with chronic lymphocytic leukemia. V gene TRBV18 combines with J gene TRBJ2-3; 7 bases agree with TRBD1. The material sequenced was PBMCs, taken after 12 months of ibrutinib treatment. The CDR3 sequence is CASTLTGSTDTQYF. The CDR3 DNA sequence: TGTGCCAGCACATTGACAGGGAGCACAGATACGCAGTATTTT.